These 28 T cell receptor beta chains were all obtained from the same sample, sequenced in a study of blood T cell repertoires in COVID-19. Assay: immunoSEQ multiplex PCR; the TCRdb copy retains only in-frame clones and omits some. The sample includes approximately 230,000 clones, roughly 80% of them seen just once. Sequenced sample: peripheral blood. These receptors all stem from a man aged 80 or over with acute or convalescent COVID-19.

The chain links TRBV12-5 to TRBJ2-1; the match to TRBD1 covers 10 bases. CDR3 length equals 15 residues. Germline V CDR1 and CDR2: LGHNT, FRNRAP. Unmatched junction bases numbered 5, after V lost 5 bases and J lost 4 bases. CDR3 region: CASGQDRGRYNEQFF. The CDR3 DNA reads TGTGCTAGTGGTCAAGACAGGGGGCGGTACAATGAGCAGTTCTTC.

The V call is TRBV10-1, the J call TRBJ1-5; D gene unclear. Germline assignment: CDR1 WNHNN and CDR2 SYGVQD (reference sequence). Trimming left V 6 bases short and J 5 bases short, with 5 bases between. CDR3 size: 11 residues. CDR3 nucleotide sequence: TGCGCCAGCAGCATAGATCAGCCCCAGCATTTT. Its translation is CASSIDQPQHF.

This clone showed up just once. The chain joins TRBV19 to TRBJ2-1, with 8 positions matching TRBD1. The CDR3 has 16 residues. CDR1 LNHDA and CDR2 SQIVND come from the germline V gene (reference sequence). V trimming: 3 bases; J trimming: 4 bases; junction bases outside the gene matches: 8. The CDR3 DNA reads TGTGCCAGTAGTATCGGTAACGGACAGGGTTACAATGAGCAGTTCTTC. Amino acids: CASSIGNGQGYNEQFF.

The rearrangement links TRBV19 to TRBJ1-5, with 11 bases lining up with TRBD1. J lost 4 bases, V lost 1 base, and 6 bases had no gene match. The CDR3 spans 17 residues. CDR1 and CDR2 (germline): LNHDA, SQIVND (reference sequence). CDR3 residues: CASSIAAGTGGNQPQHF. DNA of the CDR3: TGTGCCAGTAGTATAGCGGCCGGGACAGGGGGGAATCAGCCCCAGCATTTT.

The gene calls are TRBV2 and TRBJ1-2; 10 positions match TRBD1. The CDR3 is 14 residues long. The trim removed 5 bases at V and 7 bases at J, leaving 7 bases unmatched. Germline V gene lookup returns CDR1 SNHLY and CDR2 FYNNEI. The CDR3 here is CASSSGTGVSGYTF. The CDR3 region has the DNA TGTGCCAGCAGTTCCGGGACAGGGGTGAGTGGCTACACCTTC.

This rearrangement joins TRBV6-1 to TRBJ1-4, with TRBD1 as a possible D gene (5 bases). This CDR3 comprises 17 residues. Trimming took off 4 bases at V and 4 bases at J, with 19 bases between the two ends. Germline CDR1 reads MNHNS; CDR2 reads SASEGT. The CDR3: CASSVIAAGPRNEKLFF. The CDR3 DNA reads TGTGCCAGCAGTGTAATTGCCGCGGGACCTCGTAATGAAAAACTGTTTTTT.

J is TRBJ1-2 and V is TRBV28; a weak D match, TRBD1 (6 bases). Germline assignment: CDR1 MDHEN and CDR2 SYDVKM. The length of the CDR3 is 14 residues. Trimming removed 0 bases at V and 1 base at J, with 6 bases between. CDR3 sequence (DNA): TGTGCCAGCAGTTTATGGGACAGTAACTATGGCTACACCTTC. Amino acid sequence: CASSLWDSNYGYTF.

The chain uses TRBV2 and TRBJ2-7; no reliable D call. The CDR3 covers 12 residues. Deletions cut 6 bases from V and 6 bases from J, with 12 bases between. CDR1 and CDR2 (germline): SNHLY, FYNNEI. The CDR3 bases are TGTGCCAGCAGGTCCCTTATACTCGAGCAGTACTTC. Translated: CASRSLILEQYF.

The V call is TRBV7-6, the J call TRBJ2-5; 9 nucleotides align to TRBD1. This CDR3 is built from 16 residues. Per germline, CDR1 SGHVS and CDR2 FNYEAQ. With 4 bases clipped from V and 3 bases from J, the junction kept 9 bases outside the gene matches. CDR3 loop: CASSSLWDRAEETQYF. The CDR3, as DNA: TGTGCCAGCAGCTCTCTGTGGGACAGGGCAGAAGAGACCCAGTACTTC.

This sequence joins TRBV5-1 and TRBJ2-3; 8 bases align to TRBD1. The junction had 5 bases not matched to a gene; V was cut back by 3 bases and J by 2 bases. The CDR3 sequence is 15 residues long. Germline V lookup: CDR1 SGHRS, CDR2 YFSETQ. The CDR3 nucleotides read TGCGCCAGCAGCTCAGGACAGGGAAACACAGATACGCAGTATTTT. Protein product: CASSSGQGNTDTQYF.

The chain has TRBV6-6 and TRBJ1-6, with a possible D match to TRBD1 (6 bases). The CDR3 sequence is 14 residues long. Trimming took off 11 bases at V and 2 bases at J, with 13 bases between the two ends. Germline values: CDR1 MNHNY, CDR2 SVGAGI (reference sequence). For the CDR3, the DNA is TGTGCCGGGGGCGGTGGAACCTATAATTCACCCCTCCACTTT. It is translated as CAGGGGTYNSPLHF.

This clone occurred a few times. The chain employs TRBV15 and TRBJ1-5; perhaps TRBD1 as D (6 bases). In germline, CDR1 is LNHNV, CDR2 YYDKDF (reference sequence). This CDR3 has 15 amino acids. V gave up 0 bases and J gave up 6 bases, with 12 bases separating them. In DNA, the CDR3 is TGTGCCACCAGCAGAGAACCCAGGGGTCGTCAGCCCCAGCATTTT. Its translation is CATSREPRGRQPQHF.

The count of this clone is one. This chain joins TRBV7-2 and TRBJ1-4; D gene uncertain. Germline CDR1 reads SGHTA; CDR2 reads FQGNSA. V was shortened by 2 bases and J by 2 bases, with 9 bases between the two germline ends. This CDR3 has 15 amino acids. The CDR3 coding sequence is TGTGCCAGCAGCTTAAACCGAGCCACTAATGAAAAACTGTTTTTT. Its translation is CASSLNRATNEKLFF.

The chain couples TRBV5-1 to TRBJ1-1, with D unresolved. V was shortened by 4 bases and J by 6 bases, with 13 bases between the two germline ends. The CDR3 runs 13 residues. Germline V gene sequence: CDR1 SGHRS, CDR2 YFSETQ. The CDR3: CASSVNLDAEAFF. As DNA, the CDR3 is TGCGCCAGCAGCGTCAATTTAGATGCTGAAGCTTTCTTT.

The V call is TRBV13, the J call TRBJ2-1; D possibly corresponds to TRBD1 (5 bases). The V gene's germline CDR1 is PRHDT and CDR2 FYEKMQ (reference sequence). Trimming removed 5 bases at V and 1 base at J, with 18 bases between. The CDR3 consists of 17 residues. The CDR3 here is CASSALQGARSYNEQFF. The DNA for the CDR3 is TGTGCCAGCAGCGCCCTCCAGGGCGCCCGTTCCTACAATGAGCAGTTCTTC.

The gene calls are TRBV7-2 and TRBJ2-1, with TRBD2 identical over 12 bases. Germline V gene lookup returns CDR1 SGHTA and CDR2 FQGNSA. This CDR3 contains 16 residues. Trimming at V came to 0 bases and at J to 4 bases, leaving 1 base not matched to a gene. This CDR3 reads CASSLAGLAGYNEQFF. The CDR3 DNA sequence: TGTGCCAGCAGCTTAGCCGGACTAGCGGGGTACAATGAGCAGTTCTTC.

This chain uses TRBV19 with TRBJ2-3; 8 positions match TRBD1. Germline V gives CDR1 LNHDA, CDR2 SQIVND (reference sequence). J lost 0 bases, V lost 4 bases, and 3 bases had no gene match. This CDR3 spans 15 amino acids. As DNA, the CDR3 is TGTGCCAGTAGTACCCGGGACAGGAGCACAGATACGCAGTATTTT. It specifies CASSTRDRSTDTQYF.

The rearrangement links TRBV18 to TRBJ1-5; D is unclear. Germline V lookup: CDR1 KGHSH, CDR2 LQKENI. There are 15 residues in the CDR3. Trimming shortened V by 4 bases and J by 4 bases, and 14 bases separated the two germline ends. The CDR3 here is CASSLSVSENQPQHF. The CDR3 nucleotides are TGTGCCAGCTCACTCTCGGTGAGTGAGAATCAGCCCCAGCATTTT.

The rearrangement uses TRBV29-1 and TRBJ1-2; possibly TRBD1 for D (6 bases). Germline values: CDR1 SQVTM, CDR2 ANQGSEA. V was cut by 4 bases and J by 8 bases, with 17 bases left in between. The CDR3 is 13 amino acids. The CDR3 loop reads CSVGGGQWEGYTF. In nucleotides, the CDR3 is TGCAGCGTTGGTGGTGGACAGTGGGAGGGCTACACCTTC.

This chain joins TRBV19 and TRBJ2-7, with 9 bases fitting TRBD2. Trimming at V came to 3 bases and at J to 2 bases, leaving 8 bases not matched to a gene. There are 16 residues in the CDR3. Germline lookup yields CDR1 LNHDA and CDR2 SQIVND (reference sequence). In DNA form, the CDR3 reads TGTGCCAGTAGTATGGGGACTAGCCTTCTCCCCTACGAGCAGTACTTC. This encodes CASSMGTSLLPYEQYF.

The CDR3 DNA reads TGTGCCAGTAGTAGTCTCGGACAGGGCTCCTACGAGCAGTACTTC. Its protein is CASSSLGQGSYEQYF. The genes are TRBV19 and TRBJ2-7, with 8 bases identical to TRBD1. The V gene end was trimmed by 4 bases and the J gene end by 0 bases; junction bases not matched to a gene: 5. CDR3 length equals 15 residues. Germline lookup yields CDR1 LNHDA and CDR2 SQIVND (reference sequence).

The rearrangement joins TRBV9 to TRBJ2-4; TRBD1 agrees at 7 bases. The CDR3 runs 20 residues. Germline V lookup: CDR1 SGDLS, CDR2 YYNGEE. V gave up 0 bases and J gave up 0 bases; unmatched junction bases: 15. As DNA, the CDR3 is TGTGCCAGCAGCGTAGGTGGGGGACAGCCCCTATCAGTAGCCAAAAACATTCAGTACTTC. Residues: CASSVGGGQPLSVAKNIQYF. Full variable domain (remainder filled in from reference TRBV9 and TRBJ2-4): DSGVTQTPKHLITATGQRVTLRCSPRSGDLSVYWYQQSLDQGLQFLIQYYNGEERAKGNILERFSAQQFPDLHSELNLSSLELGDSALYFCASSVGGGQPLSVAKNIQYFGAGTRLSVL.

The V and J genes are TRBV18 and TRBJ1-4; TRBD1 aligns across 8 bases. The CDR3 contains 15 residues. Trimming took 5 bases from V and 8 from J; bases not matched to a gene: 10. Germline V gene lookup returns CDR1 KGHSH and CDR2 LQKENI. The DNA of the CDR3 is TGTGCCAGCTCATCCTTCGACAGGGGAGGCGAAAAACTGTTTTTT. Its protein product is CASSSFDRGGEKLFF.

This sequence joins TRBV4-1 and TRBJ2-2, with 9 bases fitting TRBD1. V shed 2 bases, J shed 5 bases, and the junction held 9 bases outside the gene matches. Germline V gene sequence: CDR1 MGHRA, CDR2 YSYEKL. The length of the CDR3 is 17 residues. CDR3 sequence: CASSQLPGQGRTGELFF. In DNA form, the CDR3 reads TGCGCCAGCAGCCAACTTCCGGGACAGGGACGTACCGGGGAGCTGTTTTTT.

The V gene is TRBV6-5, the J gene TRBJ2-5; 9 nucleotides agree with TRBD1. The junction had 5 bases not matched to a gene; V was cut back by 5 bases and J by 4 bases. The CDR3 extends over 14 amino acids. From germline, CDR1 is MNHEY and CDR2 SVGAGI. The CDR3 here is CASSSNRGRETQYF. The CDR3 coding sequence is TGTGCCAGCAGTAGTAACAGGGGGCGAGAGACCCAGTACTTC.

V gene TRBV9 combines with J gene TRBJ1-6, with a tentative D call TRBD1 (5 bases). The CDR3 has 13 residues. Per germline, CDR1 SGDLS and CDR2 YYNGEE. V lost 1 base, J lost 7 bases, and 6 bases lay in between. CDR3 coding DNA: TGTGCCAGCAGCGTACGGACAAATTCACCCCTCCACTTT. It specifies CASSVRTNSPLHF.

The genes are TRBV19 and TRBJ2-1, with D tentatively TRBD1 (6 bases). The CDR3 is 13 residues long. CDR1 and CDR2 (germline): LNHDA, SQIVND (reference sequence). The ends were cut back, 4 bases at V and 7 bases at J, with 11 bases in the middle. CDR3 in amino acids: CASSRDIPNEQFF. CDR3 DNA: TGTGCCAGTAGTAGGGACATACCTAATGAGCAGTTCTTC.

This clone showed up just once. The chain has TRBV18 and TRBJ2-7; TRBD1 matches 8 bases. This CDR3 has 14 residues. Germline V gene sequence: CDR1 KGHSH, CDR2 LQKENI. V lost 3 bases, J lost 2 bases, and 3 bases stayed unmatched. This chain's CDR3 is CASSPRQGTYEQYF. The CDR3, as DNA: TGTGCCAGCTCACCCAGACAGGGGACCTACGAGCAGTACTTC. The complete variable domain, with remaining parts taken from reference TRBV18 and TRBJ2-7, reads NAGVMQNPRHLVRRRGQEARLRCSPMKGHSHVYWYRQLPEEGLKFMVYLQKENIIDESGMPKERFSAEFPKEGPSILRIQQVVRGDSAAYFCASSPRQGTYEQYFGPGTRLTVT.